Listed here are 16 T cell receptor beta chains from one sample, sequenced in a study of control samples from healthy donors and cancer patients. Data came from immunoSEQ multiplex PCR; TCRdb stores just in-frame clones and leaves some out. The sample lists 150,000 to 200,000 clones, just over 90% occurring once. Sequencing used blood. The receptor set was obtained from a man aged 25-45 years in good health.

The chain links TRBV5-1 to TRBJ2-5, with D possibly matching TRBD1 (8 bases). This CDR3 is built from 16 residues. Germline V gene lookup returns CDR1 SGHRS and CDR2 YFSETQ. Trimming removed 4 bases at V and 2 bases at J, with 18 bases between. CDR3 DNA sequence: TGCGCCAGCAGCCAAAGGACAGGGAGGGTACAAGAGACCCAGTACTTC. Amino acids: CASSQRTGRVQETQYF.

A single count supports this clone. J is TRBJ1-5 and V is TRBV7-2, with D uncertain. The V gene lost 1 base and the J gene lost 4 bases, with 11 bases spanning the gap. This CDR3 contains 15 residues. Germline V CDR1 and CDR2: SGHTA, FQGNSA. CDR3 sequence reads: CASSLVPARNQPQHF. The CDR3 DNA is TGTGCCAGCAGCTTAGTTCCAGCTCGGAATCAGCCCCAGCATTTT. Full variable domain (remainder filled in from reference TRBV7-2 and TRBJ1-5): GAGVSQSPSNKVTEKGKDVELRCDPISGHTALYWYRQSLGQGLEFLIYFQGNSAPDKSGLPSDRFSAERTGGSVSTLTIQRTQQEDSAVYLCASSLVPARNQPQHFGDGTRLSIL.

The chain has TRBV9 and TRBJ2-5; perhaps TRBD2 as D (6 bases). The ends were cut back, 0 bases at V and 3 bases at J, with 9 bases in the middle. The CDR3 is made up of 14 amino acids. Looked up from germline, CDR1 is SGDLS and CDR2 is YYNGEE. CDR3 bases: TGTGCCAGCAGCGTAGGGTTAGCGGAAGAGACCCAGTACTTC. Amino acids: CASSVGLAEETQYF.

V and J are TRBV9 and TRBJ2-1, with 9 bases identical to TRBD2. The CDR3 contains 15 residues. Per germline, CDR1 SGDLS and CDR2 YYNGEE. The trim removed 0 bases at V and 8 bases at J, leaving 6 bases unmatched. This chain's CDR3 is CASSVGLAAIYEQFF. For the CDR3, the DNA is TGTGCCAGCAGCGTAGGACTAGCGGCGATCTATGAGCAGTTCTTC.

This chain links TRBV19 with TRBJ2-3; D is possibly TRBD1 or TRBD2 (7 bases each). This CDR3 region has 16 residues. The germline V and J ends were trimmed by 5 bases and 1 base, with 16 bases remaining between them. Germline V gives CDR1 LNHDA, CDR2 SQIVND (reference sequence). DNA of the CDR3: TGTGCCAGTAGTCCAGGGGGGGGTAAGGGCACAGATACGCAGTATTTT. It specifies CASSPGGGKGTDTQYF.

The CDR3 DNA reads TGTGCCTGGAGTGTAAGGCGGGAGACCCAGTACTTC. It codes for CAWSVRRETQYF. The rearrangement links TRBV30 to TRBJ2-5, with D unresolved. The germline CDR1 and CDR2 sequences are GTSNPN and SVGIG (reference sequence). The ends were cut back, 0 bases at V and 5 bases at J, with 7 bases in the middle. CDR3 length equals 12 residues.

The chain combines TRBV2 with TRBJ2-5; 12 bases map to TRBD1. The CDR3 extends over 14 amino acids. V dropped 6 bases and J dropped 5; count of bases not matched to a gene: 4. In germline, CDR1 is SNHLY, CDR2 FYNNEI. The CDR3 DNA follows: TGTGCCAGCAGGGGGACAGGGGGCATGGAGACCCAGTACTTC. Encoded protein: CASRGTGGMETQYF.

The genes are TRBV7-9 and TRBJ1-1, with 10 bases that match TRBD1. Unmatched junction bases numbered 8, after V lost 5 bases and J lost 2 bases. Germline CDR1 reads SEHNR; CDR2 reads FQNEAQ (reference sequence). This CDR3 spans 16 amino acids. The CDR3 reads CASSPWTGGYNTEAFF. The CDR3 coding sequence is TGTGCCAGCAGCCCCTGGACAGGGGGGTACAACACTGAAGCTTTCTTT.

This chain's CDR3 is CASSGNRTSGSTDTQYF. CDR3 sequence (DNA): TGTGCCAGCAGTGGGAATCGGACTAGCGGGAGCACAGATACGCAGTATTTT. The rearrangement links TRBV25-1 to TRBJ2-3, with 11 bases aligning to TRBD2. The length of the CDR3 is 17 residues. Germline V gene data show CDR1 as MGHDK and CDR2 as SYGVNS. Germline trimming cut 4 bases from V and 0 bases from J; bases unmatched to any gene: 6.

As DNA, the CDR3 is TGTGCCAGCAGCTGGGACTCGAGTTTTAACAATGAGCAGTTCTTC. Amino acids: CASSWDSSFNNEQFF. The chain uses TRBV5-4 and TRBJ2-1; D possibly corresponds to TRBD2 (6 bases). Germline CDR1 SGHNT, CDR2 YYREEE (reference sequence). The CDR3 consists of 15 residues. V was trimmed by 3 bases and J by 5 bases, leaving 15 bases between them.

The rearrangement uses TRBV5-4 and TRBJ1-1, with D unresolved. This CDR3 is built from 14 residues. Germline values: CDR1 SGHNT, CDR2 YYREEE (reference sequence). V was shortened by 1 base and J by 4 bases, with 11 bases between the two germline ends. In nucleotides, the CDR3 is TGTGCCAGCAGCTTGACCCCAACGGGCACTGAAGCTTTCTTT. Its protein is CASSLTPTGTEAFF.

The V and J genes are TRBV28 and TRBJ2-7, with 9 bases identical to TRBD2. V lost 5 bases, J lost 3 bases, and 14 bases stayed unmatched. CDR3 size: 17 residues. Germline V gene sequence: CDR1 MDHEN, CDR2 SYDVKM. In nucleotides, the CDR3 is TGTGCCAGCAGTACTAAAATAATAGCGGGGGCGGACTACGAGCAGTACTTC. It translates to CASSTKIIAGADYEQYF.

The J gene is TRBJ1-5, the V gene TRBV27; 10 nucleotides match TRBD1. V was pared by 5 bases and J by 4 bases, with 5 bases of the junction left unmatched. Germline V gene data show CDR1 as MNHEY and CDR2 as SMNVEV (reference sequence). This CDR3 is built from 15 residues. CDR3 residues: CASSEDRGWNQPQHF. DNA of the CDR3: TGTGCCAGCAGTGAGGACAGGGGGTGGAATCAGCCCCAGCATTTT.

V usage is TRBV7-9 and J usage is TRBJ2-7, with 7 bases that match TRBD2. This CDR3 spans 13 amino acids. The germline V gene encodes CDR1 SEHNR and CDR2 FQNEAQ (reference sequence). Trimming cost V 3 bases and J 10 bases; bases outside gene matches: 9. CDR3 sequence: CASSFGDYLFQYF. DNA for the CDR3: TGTGCCAGCAGCTTCGGGGACTACCTCTTCCAGTACTTC.

The gene calls are TRBV7-2 and TRBJ2-7; no firm D call. Trimming stripped 1 base from V and 4 bases from J, with 11 bases between. CDR3 size: 14 residues. From germline, CDR1 is SGHTA and CDR2 FQGNSA. The CDR3: CASSLGVLYYEQYF. The CDR3 bases are TGTGCCAGCAGCTTAGGGGTTTTATATTACGAGCAGTACTTC.

The chain combines TRBV27 with TRBJ1-2, with D perhaps matching TRBD1 (5 bases). Germline assignment: CDR1 MNHEY and CDR2 SMNVEV (reference sequence). V lost 7 bases and J lost 4, with 13 bases in between. The CDR3 is 13 amino acids. The CDR3 protein is CASNADSPYGYTF. The CDR3 nucleotides read TGTGCCAGCAACGCTGACAGCCCCTATGGCTACACCTTC.